Listed here are 23 T cell receptor beta chains from one sample, sequenced in a study of radiotherapy plus CTLA-4 blockade in lung cancer. Clones were sequenced by immunoSEQ multiplex PCR, and TCRdb holds only the in-frame ones, with some missing. Here the sample spans about 99,000 clones, about 90% being singletons. The sample consisted of peripheral blood, taken from a patient treated with radiotherapy plus ipilimumab. The receptors shown here come from a human donor with non-small cell lung cancer that progressed on radiotherapy plus ipilimumab.

The gene calls are TRBV27 and TRBJ1-1; D is ambiguous. The CDR3 runs 14 residues. V lost 6 bases and J lost 0, with 11 bases in between. From germline, CDR1 is MNHEY and CDR2 SMNVEV (reference sequence). In DNA, the CDR3 is TGTGCCAGCAGCCAGACAATGATGAACACTGAAGCTTTCTTT. It yields the protein CASSQTMMNTEAFF.

The CDR3 sequence is CSVAAEGGKNTEAFF. In DNA form, the CDR3 reads TGCAGCGTGGCAGCCGAGGGGGGGAAGAACACTGAAGCTTTCTTT. The chain recombines TRBV29-1 with TRBJ1-1, with D possibly being TRBD1 (6 bases). Trimming pared 6 bases from V and 1 base from J, leaving 18 bases between. The germline V gene encodes CDR1 SQVTM and CDR2 ANQGSEA. The CDR3 totals 15 residues.

The rearrangement links TRBV6-5 to TRBJ1-2; D is undetermined. The CDR3 has 12 residues. V lost 5 bases and J 5 bases, leaving 9 bases between the germline ends. Looked up from germline, CDR1 is MNHEY and CDR2 is SVGAGI. In DNA form, the CDR3 reads TGTGCCAGCAGTACCGGACTTTATGGCTACACCTTC. Translating it yields CASSTGLYGYTF.

In nucleotides, the CDR3 is TGTGCCAGCCGGGGCCAGACTAGGAATGAGCAGTTCTTC. Encoded protein: CASRGQTRNEQFF. The chain carries TRBV11-3 and TRBJ2-1, with D possibly matching TRBD2 (6 bases). The V end was cut by 8 bases, the J end by 7 bases, with 15 bases between. Per the germline V gene, CDR1 is SGHNT and CDR2 is YENEEA. The CDR3 runs 13 residues.

The CDR3 spells CASSHQTSGKYNEQFF. CDR3 coding DNA: TGCGCCAGCAGCCATCAGACTAGCGGGAAGTACAATGAGCAGTTCTTC. The J gene is TRBJ2-1, the V gene TRBV5-1; 11 bases line up with TRBD2. Germline CDR1 is SGHRS and CDR2 is YFSETQ. The CDR3 is made up of 16 amino acids. The ends lost 4 bases at V and 4 bases at J; junction bases unmatched: 7.

V is TRBV30 and J is TRBJ2-7; D may be TRBD1 or TRBD2 (5 bases each). CDR1 and CDR2 (germline): GTSNPN, SVGIG (reference sequence). The V and J ends lost 1 base and 5 bases respectively, with 15 bases between them. There are 14 residues in the CDR3. The CDR3 nucleotides read TGTGCCTGGAGTGGAAAGGGTAGGGGAGACGAGCAGTACTTC. This sequence encodes CAWSGKGRGDEQYF.

This clone was seen only once. The V gene is TRBV6-5, the J gene TRBJ1-1, with TRBD1 matching over 9 bases. CDR1 is MNHEY, CDR2 SVGAGI, per germline. V was pared by 1 base and J by 4 bases, with 4 bases of the junction left unmatched. CDR3 size: 15 residues. The DNA for the CDR3 is TGTGCCAGCAGTTACTTAGACAGGGGGGGCACTGAAGCTTTCTTT. It yields the protein CASSYLDRGGTEAFF.

The CDR3 DNA sequence: TGTGCCAGCAGATTCAAATTGGACATCTATGGCTACACCTTC. Translation gives CASRFKLDIYGYTF. This chain connects TRBV6-5 to TRBJ1-2; possibly TRBD1 for D (5 bases). Trimming removed 6 bases at V and 4 bases at J, with 15 bases between. From germline, CDR1 is MNHEY and CDR2 SVGAGI. The CDR3 is 14 residues long.

This chain joins TRBV6-1 and TRBJ1-2; the D is unclear. The CDR3 is 12 residues long. Germline values: CDR1 MNHNS, CDR2 SASEGT. Trimming shortened V by 7 bases and J by 3 bases, and 9 bases separated the two germline ends. The CDR3 loop reads CASKGRDYGYTF. The CDR3 coding sequence is TGTGCCAGCAAAGGACGGGACTATGGCTACACCTTC.

The rearrangement uses TRBV7-3 and TRBJ1-1, with 7 bases aligning to TRBD1. The CDR3 is 16 amino acids. V dropped 0 bases and J dropped 5; count of bases not matched to a gene: 9. Germline values: CDR1 SGHTA, CDR2 FQGTGA. The CDR3 DNA reads TGTGCCAGCAGCTTAACAGGGGGCGAAGGTAGAACTGAAGCTTTCTTT. It translates to CASSLTGGEGRTEAFF.

The V gene is TRBV9, the J gene TRBJ1-5; no reliable D call. There are 15 residues in the CDR3. CDR1 and CDR2 from the germline V gene are SGDLS and YYNGEE. The V end lost 0 bases, the J end lost 4 bases, and 11 bases lay between the germline ends. In DNA form, the CDR3 reads TGTGCCAGCAGCGTAGATCCCAACAGTAATCAGCCCCAGCATTTT. Its protein is CASSVDPNSNQPQHF.

The chain recombines TRBV29-1 with TRBJ1-2, with D maybe TRBD1 (5 bases). CDR1 and CDR2 from the germline V gene are SQVTM and ANQGSEA. Trimming cost V 4 bases and J 5 bases, with 8 bases left between them. The CDR3 length is 11 residues. The DNA of the CDR3 is TGCAGCGTTGGCGGGGGGTATGGCTACACCTTC. Protein sequence: CSVGGGYGYTF.

The chain couples TRBV27 to TRBJ2-3; 12 nucleotides agree with TRBD2. Germline loops: CDR1 MNHEY, CDR2 SMNVEV (reference sequence). The V and J ends lost 6 bases and 0 bases, in that order; junction bases with no gene match: 10. The CDR3 consists of 18 residues. CDR3 DNA: TGTGCCAGCAGCGCTCGGACTAGCGGGGTAACTAGCACAGATACGCAGTATTTT. It is translated as CASSARTSGVTSTDTQYF.

CDR3 nucleotide sequence: TGCAGCGTCGGTAGTAGCTCCTACGAGCAGTACTTC. Residues: CSVGSSSYEQYF. V gene TRBV29-1 combines with J gene TRBJ2-7; D gene unclear. The CDR3 has 12 amino acids. The germline CDR1 and CDR2 sequences are SQVTM and ANQGSEA. V gave up 6 bases and J gave up 0 bases, with 9 bases separating them.

The chain has TRBV5-1 and TRBJ2-2; tentatively, D is TRBD2 (5 bases). The CDR3 consists of 16 residues. V lost 0 bases, J lost 7 bases, and 16 bases lay in between. Germline V gene lookup returns CDR1 SGHRS and CDR2 YFSETQ. The CDR3 nucleotides read TGCGCCAGCAGCTTGGAAGTACCTAGCCTGGGCGGGGAGCTGTTTTTT. As protein: CASSLEVPSLGGELFF.

The chain carries TRBV6-1 and TRBJ2-1; 9 bases are a match to TRBD2. The germline gives CDR1 MNHNS, CDR2 SASEGT. Unmatched junction bases numbered 8, after V lost 1 base and J lost 10 bases. The CDR3 contains 15 residues. The CDR3 DNA reads as TGTGCCAGCAGTGAAGTCGGGGCGGGAGGGGAGGAGCAGTTCTTC. This translates into CASSEVGAGGEEQFF.

The chain is built from TRBV2 and TRBJ2-7; D not certain. The V gene's germline CDR1 is SNHLY and CDR2 FYNNEI. CDR3 size: 13 residues. V lost 7 bases and J 2 bases, leaving 12 bases between the germline ends. The DNA for the CDR3 is TGTGCCAGCACCCCCCCGGCGGCCTACGAGCAGTACTTC. Protein: CASTPPAAYEQYF. The full variable domain, with the rest looked up from reference TRBV2 and TRBJ2-7, is EPEVTQTPSHQVTQMGQEVILRCVPISNHLYFYWYRQILGQKVEFLVSFYNNEISEKSEIFDDQFSVERPDGSNFTLKIRSTKLEDSAMYFCASTPPAAYEQYFGPGTRLTVT.

This chain connects TRBV4-1 to TRBJ2-1; 9 nucleotides align to TRBD2. This CDR3 spans 17 amino acids. Germline values: CDR1 MGHRA, CDR2 YSYEKL. J gave up 7 bases and V 4 bases, and 14 bases lay outside the gene matches. In DNA form, the CDR3 reads TGCGCCAGCAGCCTTACTCCTTTAGCGGGAGATTGGAATGAGCAGTTCTTC. Its translation: CASSLTPLAGDWNEQFF.

The rearrangement uses TRBV6-1 and TRBJ2-1; possible D gene TRBD1, 7 bases. The CDR3 is 15 amino acids. From germline, CDR1 is MNHNS and CDR2 SASEGT. V was trimmed by 4 bases and J by 1 base, leaving 11 bases between them. CDR3 protein: CASSAGGLSYNEQFF. CDR3 nucleotide sequence: TGTGCCAGCAGTGCAGGGGGACTGTCCTACAATGAGCAGTTCTTC.

The chain employs TRBV9 and TRBJ1-3; the D is unclear. The germline gives CDR1 SGDLS, CDR2 YYNGEE. The CDR3 has 14 residues. The V end lost 3 bases, the J end lost 3 bases, and 10 bases lay between the germline ends. CDR3 protein: CASSEYGGGNTIYF. CDR3 sequence (DNA): TGTGCCAGCAGCGAGTATGGTGGTGGAAACACCATATATTTT.

This sequence joins TRBV19 and TRBJ1-4; D gene unclear. V lost 6 bases and J lost 5, with 4 bases in between. Germline CDR1 LNHDA, CDR2 SQIVND (reference sequence). CDR3 size: 11 residues. Written as DNA, the CDR3 is TGTGCCAGTAGCCCGAATGAAAAACTGTTTTTT. This sequence encodes CASSPNEKLFF.

V and J are TRBV10-3 and TRBJ2-7; 8 positions match TRBD1. Germline values: CDR1 ENHRY, CDR2 SYGVKD. V shed 0 bases, J shed 2 bases, and the junction held 6 bases outside the gene matches. The CDR3 loop spans 16 amino acids. CDR3 sequence: CAISESPGQGPYEQYF. CDR3 nucleotide sequence: TGTGCCATCAGTGAGTCCCCCGGACAGGGTCCCTACGAGCAGTACTTC.

The CDR3 nucleotides are TGTGCCAGCAGTTACGGGCCTCCCTTCGCCTACGAGCAGTACTTC. Its protein is CASSYGPPFAYEQYF. The rearrangement joins TRBV6-6 to TRBJ2-7; D remains ambiguous. CDR1 is MNHNY and CDR2 is SVGAGI in the germline V gene (reference sequence). Trimming removed 2 bases from V and 2 bases from J, with 13 bases in between. The CDR3 runs to 15 residues.